These 8 T cell receptor beta chains were sequenced from one sample in a study of shared clonotypes between healthy human individuals. Libraries were prepared by immunoSEQ multiplex PCR; TCRdb keeps only in-frame clonotypes and omits some of them. This sample has more than 2 million clones, with roughly 95% found just once. Selected positively for CCR7 and CD45RO-negative, naive CD8 cells excluded terminally differentiated effector memory CD45RA+ cells. What was sequenced was naive CD8+ T cells from PBMCs. The receptors stem from a man aged 18 to 30 in good health. Some clones in this sample may be carry-over from other donors' samples.

The V call is TRBV13, the J call TRBJ1-2; D is possibly TRBD1 (5 bases). Trimming stripped 5 bases from V and 4 bases from J, with 17 bases between. Germline V gives CDR1 PRHDT, CDR2 FYEKMQ (reference sequence). CDR3 size: 15 residues. The CDR3 nucleotides read TGTGCCAGCAGCCCTACCCAGGGAAGAGGCTATGGCTACACCTTC. Translation gives CASSPTQGRGYGYTF.

This chain joins TRBV5-5 and TRBJ2-7; TRBD1 aligns across 7 bases. The CDR3 sequence is 14 residues long. The junction had 6 bases not matched to a gene; V was cut back by 3 bases and J by 3 bases. Looked up from germline, CDR1 is SGHKS and CDR2 is YYEKEE (reference sequence). The CDR3 reads CASSWVQGDYEQYF. The CDR3 DNA reads TGTGCCAGCAGCTGGGTCCAGGGGGACTACGAGCAGTACTTC. Full variable domain (rest looked up from reference TRBV5-5 and TRBJ2-7): DAGVTQSPTHLIKTRGQQVTLRCSPISGHKSVSWYQQVLGQGPQFIFQYYEKEERGRGNFPDRFSARQFPNYSSELNVNALLLGDSALYLCASSWVQGDYEQYFGPGTRLTVT.

This clone was counted once. The chain employs TRBV5-5 and TRBJ2-3; maybe TRBD1 (6 bases). V dropped 1 base and J dropped 3 bases, with 18 bases sitting between them. The CDR3 sequence is 17 residues long. From germline, CDR1 is SGHKS and CDR2 YYEKEE (reference sequence). The CDR3 region has the DNA TGTGCCAGCAGCTTGAAGCTCGCAGGGGAATTAACAGATACGCAGTATTTT. Translation gives CASSLKLAGELTDTQYF.

V usage is TRBV5-1 and J usage is TRBJ2-7, with no clear D. The V end was cut by 4 bases, the J end by 0 bases, with 5 bases between. The CDR3 loop spans 12 amino acids. The germline gives CDR1 SGHRS, CDR2 YFSETQ. The CDR3 loop is CASSITSYEQYF. The CDR3 DNA reads as TGCGCCAGCAGCATAACCTCCTACGAGCAGTACTTC.

The gene calls are TRBV4-2 and TRBJ2-5, with D unclear. V was cut by 1 base and J by 5 bases, with 14 bases left in between. The length of the CDR3 is 15 residues. From germline, CDR1 is LGHNA and CDR2 YNFKEQ. CDR3 region: CASSQGVGVRETQYF. CDR3 coding DNA: TGTGCCAGCAGCCAAGGGGTGGGTGTTCGGGAGACCCAGTACTTC.

Here the CDR3 DNA reads TGTGCCAGCAGCTTAGGGTGGTCCCAGCCCCAGCATTTT. This codes for CASSLGWSQPQHF. This chain joins TRBV7-6 and TRBJ1-5; no definite D call. The V gene's germline CDR1 is SGHVS and CDR2 FNYEAQ. The ends were cut back, 1 base at V and 7 bases at J, with 8 bases in the middle. CDR3 length: 13 amino acids. Together with reference TRBV7-6 and TRBJ1-5, the CDR3 gives the full variable domain: GAGVSQSPRYKVTKRGQDVALRCDPISGHVSLYWYRQALGQGPEFLTYFNYEAQQDKSGLPNDRFSAERPEGSISTLTIQRTEQRDSAMYRCASSLGWSQPQHFGDGTRLSIL.

The chain recombines TRBV28 with TRBJ2-3; 9 bases match TRBD2. The CDR3 is 18 amino acids. After removal of 8 bases from V and 3 bases from J, the junction contained 18 bases not matched to a gene. Germline-derived CDR1 and CDR2 are MDHEN and SYDVKM. This CDR3 reads CASLSAPGREGGTDTQYF. CDR3 nucleotide sequence: TGTGCCAGCCTAAGTGCCCCTGGGCGGGAGGGAGGGACAGATACGCAGTATTTT. Full variable domain (missing parts from reference TRBV28 and TRBJ2-3): DVKVTQSSRYLVKRTGEKVFLECVQDMDHENMFWYRQDPGLGLRLIYFSYDVKMKEKGDIPEGYSVSREKKERFSLILESASTNQTSMYLCASLSAPGREGGTDTQYFGPGTRLTVL.

This clone was observed a single time. CDR3 sequence reads: CASSKGLRKTDTQYF. CDR3 sequence (DNA): TGTGCCAGCAGTAAGGGACTACGAAAAACAGATACGCAGTATTTT. The chain links TRBV27 to TRBJ2-3; 7 nucleotides line up with TRBD2. CDR1 is MNHEY and CDR2 is SMNVEV in the germline V gene (reference sequence). V gave up 5 bases and J gave up 3 bases; unmatched junction bases: 8. The CDR3 is 15 amino acids.